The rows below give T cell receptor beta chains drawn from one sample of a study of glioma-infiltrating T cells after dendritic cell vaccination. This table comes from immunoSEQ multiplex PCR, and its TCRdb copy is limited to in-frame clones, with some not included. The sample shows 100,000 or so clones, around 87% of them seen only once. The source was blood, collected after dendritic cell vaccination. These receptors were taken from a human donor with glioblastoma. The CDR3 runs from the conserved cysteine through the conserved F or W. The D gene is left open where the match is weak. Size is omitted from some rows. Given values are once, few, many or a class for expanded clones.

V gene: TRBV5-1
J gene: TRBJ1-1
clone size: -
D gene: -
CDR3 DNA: TGCGCCAGCAGCTTGGACGGGGACACTGAAGCTTTCTTT
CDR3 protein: CASSLDGDTEAFF

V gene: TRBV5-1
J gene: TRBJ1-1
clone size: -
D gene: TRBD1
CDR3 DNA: TGCGCCAGCAGCTGGGCGACAGGGCTTTCGGGTACTGAAGCTTTCTTT
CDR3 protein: CASSWATGLSGTEAFF

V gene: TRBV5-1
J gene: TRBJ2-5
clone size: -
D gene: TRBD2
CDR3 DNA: TGCGCCAGCAGCTTGCGCGGGGGTCAAGAGACCCAGTACTTC
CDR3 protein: CASSLRGGQETQYF

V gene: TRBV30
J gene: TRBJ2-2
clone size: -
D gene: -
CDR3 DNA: TGTGCCTGGAGTGCCGGGAGCACCGGGGAGCTGTTTTTT
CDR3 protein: CAWSAGSTGELFF

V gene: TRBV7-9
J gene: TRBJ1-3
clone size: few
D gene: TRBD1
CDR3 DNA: TGTGCCAGCAGCGAATACCGGGACAGGATAGACACCATATATTTT
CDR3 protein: CASSEYRDRIDTIYF

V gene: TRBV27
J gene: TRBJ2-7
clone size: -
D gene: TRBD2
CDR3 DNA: TGTGCCAGCAGTTCCCCTAGCGGACCCTCCTACGAGCAGTACTTC
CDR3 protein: CASSSPSGPSYEQYF

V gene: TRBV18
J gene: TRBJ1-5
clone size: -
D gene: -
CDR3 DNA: TGTGCCAGCTCACCAGGCAATAGCAATCAGCCCCAGCATTTT
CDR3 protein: CASSPGNSNQPQHF

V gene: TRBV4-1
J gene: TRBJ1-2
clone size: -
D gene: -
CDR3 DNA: TGCGCCAGCAGCTTCGACAGCAACTATGGCTACACCTTC
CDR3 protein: CASSFDSNYGYTF

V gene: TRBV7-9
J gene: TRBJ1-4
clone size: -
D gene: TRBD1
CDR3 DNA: TGTGCCAGCAGCTTCGGACAGGGGGGGGAAAAACTGTTTTTT
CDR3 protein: CASSFGQGGEKLFF

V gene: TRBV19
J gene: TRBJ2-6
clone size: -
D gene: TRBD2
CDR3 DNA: TGTGCCAGTAGTATTTCGGTGGGAGGCGGGGGTGTACTCTCTGGGGCCAACGTCCTGACTTTC
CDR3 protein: CASSISVGGGGVLSGANVLTF

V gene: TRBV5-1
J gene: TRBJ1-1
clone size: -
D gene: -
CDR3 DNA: TGCGCCAGCAGCTTGGCCGGGCAGGGGAGAGGAGAGGCTTTCTTT
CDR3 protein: CASSLAGQGRGEAFF

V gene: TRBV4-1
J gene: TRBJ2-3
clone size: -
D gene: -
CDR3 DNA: TGCGCCAGCAGCCAAGGCGAAGAGTTTACAGATACGCAGTATTTT
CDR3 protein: CASSQGEEFTDTQYF

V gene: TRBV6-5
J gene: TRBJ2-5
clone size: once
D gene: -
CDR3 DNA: TGTGCCAGCAGTGCGGGTCATGGGACCCAGTACTTC
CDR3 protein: CASSAGHGTQYF

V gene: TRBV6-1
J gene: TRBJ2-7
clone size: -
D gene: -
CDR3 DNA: TGTGCCAGCAGTGAAGTATGGAGTGCGCTCGAGCAGTACTTC
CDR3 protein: CASSEVWSALEQYF

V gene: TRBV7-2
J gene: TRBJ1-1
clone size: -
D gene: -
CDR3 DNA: TGTGCCAGCAGCTTAGCGCCTGGGGGGTTAACTGAAGCTTTCTTT
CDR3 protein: CASSLAPGGLTEAFF

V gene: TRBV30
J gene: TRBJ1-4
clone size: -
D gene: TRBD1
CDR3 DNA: TGTGCCTGGAGTGACCTTGGACAGGGGAACGAAAAACTGTTTTTT
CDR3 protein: CAWSDLGQGNEKLFF

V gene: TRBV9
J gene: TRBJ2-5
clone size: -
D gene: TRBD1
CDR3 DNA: TGTGCCAGCAGGGAGGACGACACTTTCGACAGGGGGTCACAGGAGACCCAGTACTTC
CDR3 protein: CASREDDTFDRGSQETQYF

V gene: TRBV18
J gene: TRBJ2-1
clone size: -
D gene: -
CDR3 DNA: TGTGCCAGCTCACCACTTCAGGGATCCTACAATGAGCAGTTCTTC
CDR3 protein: CASSPLQGSYNEQFF

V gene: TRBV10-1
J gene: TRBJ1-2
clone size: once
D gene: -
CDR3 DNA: TGCGCCAGCAGCGTACAGGGCCGGTACTATGGCTACACCTTC
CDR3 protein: CASSVQGRYYGYTF

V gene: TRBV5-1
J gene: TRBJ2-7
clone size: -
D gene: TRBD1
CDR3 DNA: TGCGCCAGCAGTCCCCGGACAGGGGCAATTTCCTACGAGCAGTACTTC
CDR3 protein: CASSPRTGAISYEQYF

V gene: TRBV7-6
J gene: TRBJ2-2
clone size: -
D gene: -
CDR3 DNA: TGTGCCAGCAGCCCATTAGTTGGCACCGGGGAGCTGTTTTTT
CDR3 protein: CASSPLVGTGELFF

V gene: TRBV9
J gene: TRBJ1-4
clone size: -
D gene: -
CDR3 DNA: TGTGCCAGCAGCGTAGGTTATGGAGGCGGTGGTGGGGAACTGTTTTTT
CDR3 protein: CASSVGYGGGGGELFF

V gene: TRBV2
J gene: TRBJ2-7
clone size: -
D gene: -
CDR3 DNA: TGTGCCAGCAGTGAACCCGAGGGCGAGGGCGAGCAGTACTTC
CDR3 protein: CASSEPEGEGEQYF

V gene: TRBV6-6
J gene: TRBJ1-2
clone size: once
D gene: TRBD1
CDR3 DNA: TGTGCCAGCAGAGACCAACAGGGGGCGGACTATGGCTACACCTTC
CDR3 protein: CASRDQQGADYGYTF

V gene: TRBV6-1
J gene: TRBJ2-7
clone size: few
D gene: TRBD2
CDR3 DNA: TGTGCCAGCAAAATAATAGCGGGAGTAGGCCACGAGCAGTACTTC
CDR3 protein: CASKIIAGVGHEQYF

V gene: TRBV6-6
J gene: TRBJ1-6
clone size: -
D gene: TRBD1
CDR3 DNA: TGTGCCAGCATCGCAACCAGGACAGGGCGGAATTCACCCCTCCACTTT
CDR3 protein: CASIATRTGRNSPLHF

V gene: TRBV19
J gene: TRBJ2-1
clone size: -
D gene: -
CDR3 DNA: TGTGCCAGTAGCCGAGGGACTCATGAGCAGTTCTTC
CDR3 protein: CASSRGTHEQFF

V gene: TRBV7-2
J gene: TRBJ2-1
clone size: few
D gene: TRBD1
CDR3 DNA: TGTGCCAGCAGCTTAGCGCGCAGGGGGAAAATGTTCTTC
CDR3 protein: CASSLARRGKMFF

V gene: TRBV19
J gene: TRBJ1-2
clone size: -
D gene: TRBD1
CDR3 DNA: TGTGCCAGTATTAGCTCCTCCACAGGGGGCCGGGGCTACACCTTC
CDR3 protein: CASISSSTGGRGYTF

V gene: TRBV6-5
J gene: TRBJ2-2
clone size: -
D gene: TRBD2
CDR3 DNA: TGTGCCAGCAGCTTGAGCGGGGGAAACACCGGGGAGCTGTTTTTT
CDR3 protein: CASSLSGGNTGELFF

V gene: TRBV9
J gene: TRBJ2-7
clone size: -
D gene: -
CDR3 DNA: TGTGCCAGCAGCGTAGAACACACAAGCGAGCAGTACTTC
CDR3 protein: CASSVEHTSEQYF

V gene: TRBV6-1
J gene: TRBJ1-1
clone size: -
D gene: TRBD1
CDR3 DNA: TGTGCCAGCAGTTCGGGGACAGGGGGCATCACTGAAGCTTTCTTT
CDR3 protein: CASSSGTGGITEAFF

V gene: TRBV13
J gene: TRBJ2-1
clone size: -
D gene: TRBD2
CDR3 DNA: TGTGCCAGCAGCGGCGCGACTAGCGGGGGTTATGAGCAGTTCTTC
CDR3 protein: CASSGATSGGYEQFF

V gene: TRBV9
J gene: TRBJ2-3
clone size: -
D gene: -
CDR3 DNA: TGTGCCAGCAGCGTAGCTCACAGCAGGGATACGCAGTATTTT
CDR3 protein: CASSVAHSRDTQYF

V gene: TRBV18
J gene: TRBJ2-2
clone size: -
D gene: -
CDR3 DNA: TGTGCCAGCTCACCGGCGGCGGGAATAGCGAACACCGGGGAGCTGTTTTTT
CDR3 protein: CASSPAAGIANTGELFF

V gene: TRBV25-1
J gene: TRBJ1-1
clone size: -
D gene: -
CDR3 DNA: TGTGCCAGCAGTGACCTTAGCAGGGGCCGGGACACTGAAGCTTTCTTT
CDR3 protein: CASSDLSRGRDTEAFF

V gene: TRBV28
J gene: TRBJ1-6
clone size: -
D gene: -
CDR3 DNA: TGTGCCATCGGACGGGGGAGGAATTCACCCCTCCACTTT
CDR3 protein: CAIGRGRNSPLHF

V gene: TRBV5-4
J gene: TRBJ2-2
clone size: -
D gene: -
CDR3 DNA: TGTGCCAGCAGCTTGGGGGCAGGGGTGAACACCGGGGAGCTGTTTTTT
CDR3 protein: CASSLGAGVNTGELFF

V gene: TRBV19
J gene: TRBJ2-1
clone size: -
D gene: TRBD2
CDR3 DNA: TGTGCCAGTAGGGGAGGACTAGACGATGAGCAGTTCTTC
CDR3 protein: CASRGGLDDEQFF

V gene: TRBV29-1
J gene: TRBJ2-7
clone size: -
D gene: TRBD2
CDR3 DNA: TGCAGCGTAAGGAGCGCGGGGGAGTCCTACGAGCAGTACTTC
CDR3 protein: CSVRSAGESYEQYF

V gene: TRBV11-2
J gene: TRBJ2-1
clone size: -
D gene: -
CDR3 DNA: TGTGCCAGCAGCTTAGGAGACTACAATGAGCAGTTCTTC
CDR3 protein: CASSLGDYNEQFF

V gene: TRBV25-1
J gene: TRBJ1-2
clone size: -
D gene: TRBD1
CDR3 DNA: TGTGCCAGCGAAGGACAGGGTTTTGACTATGGCTACACCTTC
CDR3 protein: CASEGQGFDYGYTF

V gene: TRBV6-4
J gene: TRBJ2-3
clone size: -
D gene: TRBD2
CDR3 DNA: TGTGCCAGCAGCGTTAGCGGGGGGTCAACAGATACGCAGTATTTT
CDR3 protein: CASSVSGGSTDTQYF

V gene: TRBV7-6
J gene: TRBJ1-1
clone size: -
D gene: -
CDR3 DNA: TGTGCCAGCAGCTCCCCGGGGGGCACTGAAGCTTTCTTT
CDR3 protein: CASSSPGGTEAFF

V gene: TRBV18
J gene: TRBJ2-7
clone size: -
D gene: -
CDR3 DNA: TGTGCCAGCTCACCACCGGACAAATCCAGGTACGAGCAGTACTTC
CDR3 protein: CASSPPDKSRYEQYF

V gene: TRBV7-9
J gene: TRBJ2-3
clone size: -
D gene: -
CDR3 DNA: TGTGCCAGCAGCCGAGCGGTCGGCGGCACAGATACGCAGTATTTT
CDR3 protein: CASSRAVGGTDTQYF

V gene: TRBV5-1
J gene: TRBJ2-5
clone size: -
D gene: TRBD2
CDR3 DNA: TGCGCCAGCACTTGGACTAGCGGGGACCAAGAGACCCAGTACTTC
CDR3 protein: CASTWTSGDQETQYF

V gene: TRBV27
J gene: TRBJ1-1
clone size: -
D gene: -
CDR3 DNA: TGTGCCAGCAGGCCGGGTACGAACACTGAAGCTTTCTTT
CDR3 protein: CASRPGTNTEAFF

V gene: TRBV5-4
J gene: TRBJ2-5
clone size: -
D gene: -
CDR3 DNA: TGTGCCAGCAGCAGAGAGCAGGGGTTAGGAGAGACCCAGTACTTC
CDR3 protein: CASSREQGLGETQYF

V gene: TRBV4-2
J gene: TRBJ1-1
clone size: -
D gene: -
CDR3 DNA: TGTGCCAGCAGCCAAGATCGAGGAACAGGAGAAGCTTTCTTT
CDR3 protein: CASSQDRGTGEAFF

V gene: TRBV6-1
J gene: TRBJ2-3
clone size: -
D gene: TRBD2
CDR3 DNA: TGTGCCAGCGTTAGGACTAGCGGCACAGATACGCAGTATTTT
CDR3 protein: CASVRTSGTDTQYF

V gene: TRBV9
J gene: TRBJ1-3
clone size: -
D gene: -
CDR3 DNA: TGTGCCAGCAGCGCCTCCGAGGGAAACACCATATATTTT
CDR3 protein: CASSASEGNTIYF

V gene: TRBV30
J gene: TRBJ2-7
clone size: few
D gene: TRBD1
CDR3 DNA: TGTGCCTGGAGCGGCGTTTTGGGACAGGGAGCGCAGTACTTC
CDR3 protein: CAWSGVLGQGAQYF

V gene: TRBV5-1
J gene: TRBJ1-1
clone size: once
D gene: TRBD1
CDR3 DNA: TGCGCCAGCAGCCCCCTGGGACAGGGACAGAACACTGAAGCTTTCTTT
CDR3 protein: CASSPLGQGQNTEAFF

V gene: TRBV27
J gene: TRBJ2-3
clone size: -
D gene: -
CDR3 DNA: TGTGCCAGCGTCGCACCAATTGGGGGCCTAGGGGCGGATACGCAGTATTTT
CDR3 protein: CASVAPIGGLGADTQYF